The subject of this entry is one TCR beta chain. Its specificity is not known. From germline, CDR1 is SEHNR and CDR2 FQNEAQ (reference sequence). V was pared by 5 bases and J by 0 bases, with 7 bases between. The CDR3 sequence is 13 residues long. These data come from a study of Ad26.COV2.S vaccination and SARS-CoV-2 variants. Study-wide background: Donor participated within the Ad26.COV2.S arm of the COV1001 trial. Each vaccinee took Ad26.COV2.S intramuscularly, once or twice 56 days apart. Study-level points and caveats: Total T cell responses may have been underestimated by the TCR breadth and depth analyses.

Regarding treatment: approximately 18 received Ad26.COV2.S at low or high dose, single or two shots; roughly five received placebo; per-sample allocation not given. All samples were drawn on day 63, counting from the first vaccine or placebo injection. Spike of the Wuhan-strain SARS-CoV-2 was expressed by an Ad26 vector, which formed the vaccine. The method was immunoSEQ multiplex PCR; TCRdb's version includes in-frame clones alone and lacks a portion of them. The profile shows 350,000 to 400,000 clones, 70% to 90% of them singletons. This chain connects TRBV7-9 to TRBJ1-1; D remains unclear. The material was peripheral blood, obtained in a trial of Ad26.COV2.S vaccine versus placebo. The receptor was derived from a person between 18 and 59 years old who received the Ad26.COV2.S COVID-19 vaccine or a placebo. CDR3 sequence (DNA): TGTGCCAGCAGCCCGCGGGTGAACACTGAAGCTTTCTTT. Encoded protein: CASSPRVNTEAFF.